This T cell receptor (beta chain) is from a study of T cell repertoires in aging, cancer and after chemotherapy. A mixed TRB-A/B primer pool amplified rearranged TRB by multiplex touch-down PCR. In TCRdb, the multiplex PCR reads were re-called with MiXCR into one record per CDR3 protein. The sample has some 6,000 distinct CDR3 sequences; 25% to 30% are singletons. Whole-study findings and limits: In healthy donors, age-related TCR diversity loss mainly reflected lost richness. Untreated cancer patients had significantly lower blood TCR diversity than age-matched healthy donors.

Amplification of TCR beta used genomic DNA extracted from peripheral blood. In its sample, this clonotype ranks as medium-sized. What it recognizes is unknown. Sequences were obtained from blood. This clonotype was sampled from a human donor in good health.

In DNA, the CDR3 is TGTGCCAGCAGCTTAGAAGGCAGCAAATACGAGCAGTACTTC. Amino acid sequence: CASSLEGSKYEQYF. The J gene is TRBJ2-7, the V gene TRBV11-3; D is undetermined. Trimming stripped 0 bases from V and 4 bases from J, with 10 bases between. CDR3 length: 14 amino acids. Germline V gene data show CDR1 as SGHNT and CDR2 as YENEEA.